The rows below give T cell receptor beta chains drawn from one sample of a study of shared clonotypes between healthy human individuals. The assay was immunoSEQ multiplex PCR, and TCRdb's table has in-frame clones only and misses some. The data hold about 2 million clones, with just under 95% observed a single time. The sample taken for sequencing was naive CD8+ T cells sorted from blood. These receptors were obtained from a man between 18 and 35 years old in good health. CDR3s include the opening cysteine and the closing phenylalanine or tryptophan. A D gene is named only where the DNA matches it firmly. Clone size is given for some rows only: seen once, a few or many times, or a class if the clone is expanded.

>TRBD2|once|TRBJ2-7|TRBV4-2
CASSQGGLAGGSTYEQYF
TGTGCCAGCAGCCAAGGGGGACTAGCGGGAGGCTCCACCTACGAGCAGTACTTC
>TRBD2|NA|TRBJ2-3|TRBV27
CASSFRLAGTTDTQYF
TGTGCCAGCAGTTTTCGGCTAGCGGGGACAACGGATACGCAGTATTTT
>TRBD2|NA|TRBJ2-3|TRBV6-6
CASSWTSGGGVDTQYF
TGTGCCAGCAGTTGGACTAGCGGGGGGGGAGTAGATACGCAGTATTTT
>NA|NA|TRBJ2-5|TRBV7-9
CASSPTVAELETQYF
TGTGCCAGCAGCCCCACAGTTGCAGAACTGGAGACCCAGTACTTC
>TRBD2|NA|TRBJ2-7|TRBV5-6
CASSSGTSGSHEQYF
TGTGCCAGCAGCTCCGGGACTAGCGGGAGCCACGAGCAGTACTTC
>NA|NA|TRBJ2-7|TRBV14
CAIHIGLEQYF
TGTGCCATCCATATTGGGCTCGAGCAGTACTTC
>NA|once|TRBJ1-5|TRBV4-1
CASSLGPGQRNQPQHF
TGCGCCAGCAGCCTAGGACCGGGACAAAGGAATCAGCCCCAGCATTTT
>TRBD1|NA|TRBJ1-2|TRBV30
CATDGQEVNYGYTF
TGTGCCACGGACGGACAGGAGGTTAACTATGGCTACACCTTC
>TRBD2|NA|TRBJ2-2|TRBV2
CASSAVAGGFSGELFF
TGTGCCAGCAGTGCAGTAGCGGGGGGTTTTAGCGGGGAGCTGTTTTTT
>TRBD2|NA|TRBJ2-2|TRBV13
CASSPSSGAGELFF
TGTGCCAGCAGCCCTTCTAGCGGGGCCGGGGAGCTGTTTTTT
>NA|NA|TRBJ2-7|TRBV5-5
CASSLNGKLLEFDYEQYF
TGTGCCAGCAGCTTGAATGGCAAGCTTTTAGAATTCGACTACGAGCAGTACTTC
>NA|NA|TRBJ2-7|TRBV28
CASNKLSSYEQYF
TGTGCCAGCAACAAGTTAAGCTCCTACGAGCAGTACTTC
>NA|NA|TRBJ2-1|TRBV27
CASRKQGTDNEQFF
TGTGCCAGCAGAAAACAGGGTACTGACAATGAGCAGTTCTTC
>TRBD2|once|TRBJ2-7|TRBV4-1
CASSQDFLADYEQYF
TGCGCCAGCAGCCAAGATTTCCTAGCGGACTACGAGCAGTACTTC
>NA|once|TRBJ2-7|TRBV5-6
CASNLGGFYEQYF
TGTGCCAGCAATTTGGGGGGTTTCTACGAGCAGTACTTC
>TRBD2|NA|TRBJ2-3|TRBV7-8
CASSSRGLAGAKTDTQYF
TGTGCCAGCAGCTCGCGGGGACTAGCGGGGGCGAAGACAGATACGCAGTATTTT
>NA|NA|TRBJ2-2|TRBV4-1
CASSHDAPGGMNTGELFF
TGCGCCAGCAGCCACGATGCTCCCGGCGGGATGAACACCGGGGAGCTGTTTTTT
>NA|NA|TRBJ2-7|TRBV5-1
CASSLITADEQYF
TGCGCCAGCAGCTTGATAACAGCCGACGAGCAGTACTTC
>TRBD2|NA|TRBJ2-1|TRBV19
CASAPTSGGYNEQFF
TGTGCCAGTGCCCCGACTAGCGGGGGGTACAATGAGCAGTTCTTC
>NA|NA|TRBJ1-2|TRBV25-1
CASSDTRRDTNPNYGYTF
TGTGCCAGCAGTGATACCCGCCGAGACACCAACCCTAACTATGGCTACACCTTC
>NA|NA|TRBJ2-1|TRBV7-9
CASSSNRVQHNEQFF
TGTGCCAGCAGCAGTAACAGGGTTCAACACAATGAGCAGTTCTTC
>TRBD2|NA|TRBJ2-2|TRBV10-2
CASTAGVNTGELFF
TGCGCCAGCACAGCGGGGGTGAACACCGGGGAGCTGTTTTTT
>NA|NA|TRBJ1-2|TRBV9
CASSVSFPGAGGYTF
TGTGCCAGCAGCGTAAGCTTTCCGGGGGCAGGTGGCTACACCTTC
>NA|NA|TRBJ2-7|TRBV19
CASSYPRGDEQYF
TGTGCCAGTAGTTACCCAAGGGGTGACGAGCAGTACTTC
>NA|once|TRBJ1-4|TRBV28
CASSLARGRTTNEKLFF
TGTGCCAGCAGTTTAGCCAGGGGTCGTACAACTAATGAAAAACTGTTTTTT
>TRBD2|NA|TRBJ2-6|TRBV28
CASSLIGGAGANVLTF
TGTGCCAGCAGTTTGATCGGGGGGGCTGGGGCCAACGTCCTGACTTTC
>NA|NA|TRBJ2-1|TRBV11-2
CASSLVTNEQFF
TGTGCCAGCAGCTTAGTAACCAATGAGCAGTTCTTC
>TRBD2|NA|TRBJ2-1|TRBV27
CASSAAGGPFNEQFF
TGTGCCAGCAGTGCCGCGGGAGGGCCGTTTAATGAGCAGTTCTTC
>NA|NA|TRBJ1-5|TRBV2
CASSVVVNSNQPQHF
TGTGCCAGCAGTGTAGTAGTTAATAGCAATCAGCCCCAGCATTTT
>NA|NA|TRBJ1-5|TRBV27
CASSPSRGEATQPQHF
TGTGCCAGCAGCCCTAGCCGTGGGGAGGCTACTCAGCCCCAGCATTTT
>NA|NA|TRBJ2-1|TRBV7-8
CASSFLGGAAWNEQFF
TGTGCCAGCAGCTTTCTGGGGGGCGCGGCATGGAATGAGCAGTTCTTC
>NA|NA|TRBJ2-7|TRBV6-1
CASSVGEERIYEQYF
TGTGCCAGCAGTGTGGGGGAAGAGAGAATTTACGAGCAGTACTTC
>NA|NA|TRBJ1-5|TRBV23-1
CASSQSRDEDNQPQHF
TGCGCCAGCAGTCAATCGAGGGACGAGGACAATCAGCCCCAGCATTTT
>NA|NA|TRBJ2-7|TRBV19
CASSPSASPTYEQYF
TGTGCCAGTAGTCCGTCGGCCTCACCAACCTACGAGCAGTACTTC
>NA|NA|TRBJ1-6|TRBV9
CASIVCLNSPLHF
TGTGCCAGCATCGTATGCCTCAATTCACCCCTCCACTTT
>NA|once|TRBJ2-4|TRBV2
CASSGREGTAKNIQYF
TGTGCCAGCAGTGGGAGGGAAGGTACAGCCAAAAACATTCAGTACTTC
>TRBD1|NA|TRBJ2-1|TRBV4-1
CASSLRTAGTGSNEQFF
TGCGCCAGCAGCCTTCGTACGGCCGGGACAGGGAGTAATGAGCAGTTCTTC
>TRBD2|NA|TRBJ2-1|TRBV6-5
CASSYSSSGSSNEQFF
TGTGCCAGCAGTTACTCGTCTAGCGGGAGCTCTAATGAGCAGTTCTTC
>NA|once|TRBJ2-3|TRBV27
CASSLLQGAQYF
TGTGCCAGCAGTTTACTACAGGGTGCGCAGTATTTT
>TRBD1|NA|TRBJ1-2|TRBV6-1
CASRAGQINYGYTF
TGTGCCAGCAGGGCGGGACAGATCAACTATGGCTACACCTTC